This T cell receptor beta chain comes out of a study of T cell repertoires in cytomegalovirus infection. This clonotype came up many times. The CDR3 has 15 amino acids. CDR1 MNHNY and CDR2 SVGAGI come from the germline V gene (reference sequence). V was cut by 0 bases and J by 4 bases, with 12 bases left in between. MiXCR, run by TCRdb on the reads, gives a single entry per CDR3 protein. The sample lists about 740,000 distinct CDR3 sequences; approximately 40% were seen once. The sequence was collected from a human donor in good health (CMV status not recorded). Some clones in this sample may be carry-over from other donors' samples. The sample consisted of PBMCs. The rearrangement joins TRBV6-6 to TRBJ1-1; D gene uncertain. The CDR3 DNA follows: TGTGCCAGCAGTTACTCGACCCAGGTTGGCACTGAAGCTTTCTTT. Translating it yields CASSYSTQVGTEAFF.